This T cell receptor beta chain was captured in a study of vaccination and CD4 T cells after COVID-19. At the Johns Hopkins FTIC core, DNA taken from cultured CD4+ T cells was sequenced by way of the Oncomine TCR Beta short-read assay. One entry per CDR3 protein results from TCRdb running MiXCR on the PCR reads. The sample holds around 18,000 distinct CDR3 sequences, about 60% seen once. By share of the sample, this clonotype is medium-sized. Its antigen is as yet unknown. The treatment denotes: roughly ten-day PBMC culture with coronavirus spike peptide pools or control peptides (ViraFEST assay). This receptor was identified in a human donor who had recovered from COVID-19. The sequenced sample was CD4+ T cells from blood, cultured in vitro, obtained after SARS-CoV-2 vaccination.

The CDR3 sequence: CASTSGSSNEQFF. CDR3 in DNA: TGCGCCAGTACTAGCGGGAGTAGCAATGAGCAGTTCTTC. The chain joins TRBV5-1 to TRBJ2-1; TRBD2 agrees at 11 bases. Germline CDR1 and CDR2: SGHRS and YFSETQ. CDR3 length: 13 residues. J was trimmed by 6 bases and V by 8 bases; bases with no gene match: 4.